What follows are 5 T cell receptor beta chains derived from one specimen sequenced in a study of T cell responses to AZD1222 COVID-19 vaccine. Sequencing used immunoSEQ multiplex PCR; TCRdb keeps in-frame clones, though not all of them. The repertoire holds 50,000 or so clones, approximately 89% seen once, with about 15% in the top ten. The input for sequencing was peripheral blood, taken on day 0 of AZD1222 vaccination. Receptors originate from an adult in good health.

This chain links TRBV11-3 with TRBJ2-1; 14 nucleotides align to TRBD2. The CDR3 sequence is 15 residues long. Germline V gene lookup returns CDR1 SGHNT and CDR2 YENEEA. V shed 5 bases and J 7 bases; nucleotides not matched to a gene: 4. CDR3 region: CASSPRTSGRNEQFF. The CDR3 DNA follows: TGTGCCAGCAGCCCCCGGACTAGCGGGAGGAATGAGCAGTTCTTC.

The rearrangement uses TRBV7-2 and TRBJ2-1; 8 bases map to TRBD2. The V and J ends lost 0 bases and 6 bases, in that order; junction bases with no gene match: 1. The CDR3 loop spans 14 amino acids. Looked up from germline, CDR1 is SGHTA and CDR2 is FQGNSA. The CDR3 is CASSLATSGNEQFF. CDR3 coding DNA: TGTGCCAGCAGCTTAGCTACTAGCGGCAATGAGCAGTTCTTC.

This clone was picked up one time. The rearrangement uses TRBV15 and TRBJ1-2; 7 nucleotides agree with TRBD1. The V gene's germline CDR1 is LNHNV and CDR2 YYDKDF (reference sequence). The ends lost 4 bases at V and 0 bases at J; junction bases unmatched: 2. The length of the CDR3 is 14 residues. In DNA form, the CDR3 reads TGTGCCACCAGCACAGGGGGTCCTAACTATGGCTACACCTTC. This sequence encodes CATSTGGPNYGYTF.

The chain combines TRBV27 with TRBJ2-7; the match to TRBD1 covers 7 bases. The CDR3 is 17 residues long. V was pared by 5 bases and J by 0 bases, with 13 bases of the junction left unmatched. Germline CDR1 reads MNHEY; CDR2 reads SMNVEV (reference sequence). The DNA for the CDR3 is TGTGCCAGCAGTCGTACACTTCCGGGACAGACCTCCTACGAGCAGTACTTC. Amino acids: CASSRTLPGQTSYEQYF.

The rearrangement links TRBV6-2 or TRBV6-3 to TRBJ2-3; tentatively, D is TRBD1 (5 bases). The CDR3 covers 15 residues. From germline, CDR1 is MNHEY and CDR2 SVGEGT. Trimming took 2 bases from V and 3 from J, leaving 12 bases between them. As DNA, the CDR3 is TGTGCCAGCAGTTACGGTGGGGCCTTGACAGATACGCAGTATTTT. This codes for CASSYGGALTDTQYF.